Here is one TCR beta chain with its context. The antigen remains unidentified. The CDR3 length is 13 residues. In germline, CDR1 is WSHSY, CDR2 SAAADI. V lost 8 bases and J 0 bases, leaving 8 bases between the germline ends. This record belongs to a study of T-cell reconstitution after alpha-beta-depleted transplantation in children. General study results and limits: After one year, T-cell counts and TCRbeta diversity mostly came from new T cells. Surviving recipient cells, namely T cells and thymic progenitors, were the source of high day-60 TCRbeta diversity in some patients. There were reportedly several hundred expanded graft clones from which alpha-beta T cells came about two months after transplant.

TCRbeta library construction was performed incorporating unique molecular identifiers. MiXCR, run by TCRdb on the PCR reads, gives a single entry per CDR3 protein. The repertoire holds over 80,000 distinct CDR3 sequences, 20% to 30% seen once, with 20% to 25% in the top ten. This rearrangement joins TRBV10-2 to TRBJ2-1; no firm D call. The clonotype was recovered from a boy between 2 and 15 years old with acute lymphoblastic leukemia, due to receive a stem cell transplant. The material was PBMCs, obtained before TCRalphabeta/CD19-depleted stem cell transplant. This CDR3 reads CASLSVSYNEQFF. As DNA, the CDR3 is TGCGCCAGCCTATCTGTCTCCTACAATGAGCAGTTCTTC.